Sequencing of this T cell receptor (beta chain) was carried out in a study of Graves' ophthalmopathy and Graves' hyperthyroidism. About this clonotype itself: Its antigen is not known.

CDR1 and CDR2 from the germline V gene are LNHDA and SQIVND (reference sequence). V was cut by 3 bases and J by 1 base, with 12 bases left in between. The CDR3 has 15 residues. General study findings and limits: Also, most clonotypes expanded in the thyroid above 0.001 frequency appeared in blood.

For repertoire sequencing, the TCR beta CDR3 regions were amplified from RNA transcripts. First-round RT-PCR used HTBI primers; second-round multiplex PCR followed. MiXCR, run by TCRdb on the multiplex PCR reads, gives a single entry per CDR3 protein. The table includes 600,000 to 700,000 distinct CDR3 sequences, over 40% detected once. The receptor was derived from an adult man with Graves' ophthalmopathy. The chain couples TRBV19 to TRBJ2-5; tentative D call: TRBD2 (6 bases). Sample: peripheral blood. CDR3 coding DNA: TGTGCCAGTAGTATGTGGGGCGGGGTCCAAGAGACCCAGTACTTC. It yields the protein CASSMWGGVQETQYF. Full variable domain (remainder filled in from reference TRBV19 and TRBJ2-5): DGGITQSPKYLFRKEGQNVTLSCEQNLNHDAMYWYRQDPGQGLRLIYYSQIVNDFQKGDIAEGYSVSREKKESFPLTVTSAQKNPTAFYLCASSMWGGVQETQYFGPGTRLLVL.